This T cell receptor beta chain was profiled in a study of blood T cell repertoires in COVID-19. The assay was immunoSEQ multiplex PCR, and TCRdb's table has in-frame clones only and misses some. Of fewer than 400,000 clones in the sample, 90% were seen once. The length of the CDR3 is 16 residues. From germline, CDR1 is SGHDN and CDR2 FVKESK. With V trimmed by 1 base and J by 1 base, 5 bases remained unmatched. Material for sequencing was PBMCs or T cells enriched from blood (not recorded which). The chain couples TRBV14 to TRBJ2-7; 9 bases fit TRBD1. This clonotype was obtained from a woman aged 25 to 39 who had been exposed to COVID-19. The CDR3 here is CASSQAPGQGSYEQYF. CDR3 in DNA: TGTGCCAGCAGCCAAGCCCCGGGACAGGGTTCCTACGAGCAGTACTTC.